This T cell receptor beta chain comes out of a study of OX40 agonist ivuxolimab in advanced cancers. Across the whole study: Patient treatment consisted of intravenous ivuxolimab administration every 2 weeks at 0.01 to 10 mg/kg. Patients were roughly 83% male with ages roughly 20 to 85, mean approximately 58. Past anti-PD-1, anti-PD-L1 or anti-CTLA-4 therapy was accepted, and 35% to 45% had received some. Study observations and caveats: Dosing at 0.1 to 3.0 mg/kg was accompanied by clonal expansion of CD4+ and CD8+ blood T cells by week 6.

V lost 4 bases and J lost 5; bases outside the gene matches: 7. Per the germline V gene, CDR1 is SQVTM and CDR2 is ANQGSEA. This CDR3 spans 13 amino acids. Profiling relied on immunoSEQ multiplex PCR, and the TCRdb table lists in-frame clones only, not all of them. The data contain tens of thousands of clones, about 88% of them singletons. As for this clone: Its target is unknown.

The J gene is TRBJ2-7, the V gene TRBV29-1; 8 bases match TRBD1. Specimen: CD4+ or CD8+ T cells sorted from blood, collected in a trial of the OX40 agonist ivuxolimab. The clonotype originates from an adult with an advanced solid tumor such as melanoma, head and neck, liver or kidney cancer. CDR3 nucleotides: TGCAGCGTTGTGGTACAGGGGGTCAACGAGCAGTACTTC. Encoded protein: CSVVVQGVNEQYF.